This T cell receptor (beta chain) appears in the sequencing data of a study of blood T cell repertoires in COVID-19. Background on the study: Samples of COVID-19 (acute and convalescent) were obtained from the United States, Italy and Spain.

In the original workflow: From reference gene primer amplification, estimates of nucleated cell counts were derived. Sequencing used immunoSEQ multiplex PCR; TCRdb keeps in-frame clones, though not all of them. V, J and clone size reflect that table, while D and trimming were determined from the DNA. Here the sample spans roughly 62,000 clones, less than 85% being singletons. The origin of this receptor is a man between 60 and 75 years old with acute or convalescent COVID-19. The source material was peripheral blood.

DNA of the CDR3: TGCGCCAGCAGCTTGGTAGCAGGGTCTAGGAATGAGCAGTTCTTC. Protein: CASSLVAGSRNEQFF. The chain couples TRBV5-1 to TRBJ2-1; perhaps TRBD1 as D (5 bases). The V gene lost 0 bases and the J gene lost 7 bases, with 14 bases spanning the gap. CDR1 is SGHRS and CDR2 is YFSETQ in the germline V gene. The CDR3 loop spans 15 amino acids.